The 22 T cell receptor beta chains below all came from one sample that was sequenced in a study of cytomegalovirus exposure and HLA in healthy donors. Primers for the PCR totalled 60 Vbeta and 13 Jbeta. The method was immunoSEQ multiplex PCR; TCRdb's version includes in-frame clones alone and lacks a portion of them. This sample contains around 75,000 clones. Sequencing input: PBMCs. The receptors shown here come from a man aged 50-59 years in good health and CMV-seropositive.

Written as DNA, the CDR3 is TGTGCCAGCAGCGCGACTAGCGACACCGGGGAGCTGTTTTTT. This gives the protein CASSATSDTGELFF. This chain joins TRBV6-4 and TRBJ2-2, with 8 bases identical to TRBD2. This CDR3 comprises 14 residues. Germline-derived CDR1 and CDR2 are MRHNA and SNTAGT. Germline trimming cut 6 bases from V and 3 bases from J; bases unmatched to any gene: 3.

As concerns this clone: This CDR3 is also generated by other DNA sequences in the sample. The genes are TRBV9 and TRBJ2-1; TRBD2 agrees at 7 bases. This CDR3 contains 14 residues. Germline V lookup: CDR1 SGDLS, CDR2 YYNGEE. V trimming: 0 bases; J trimming: 8 bases; junction bases outside the gene matches: 5. CDR3 sequence: CASSVGGGRDEQFF. The CDR3 DNA reads TGTGCCAGCAGCGTAGGGGGGGGTAGGGATGAGCAGTTCTTC.

The chain joins TRBV5-6 to TRBJ2-7, with unresolved D. The length of the CDR3 is 11 residues. V shed 4 bases and J shed 7 bases, with 9 bases lying between them. Per the germline V gene, CDR1 is SGHDT and CDR2 is YYEEEE. CDR3 sequence: CASSALLEQYF. The DNA for the CDR3 is TGTGCCAGCAGCGCTCTACTTGAGCAGTACTTC.

The rearrangement links TRBV27 to TRBJ2-7, with TRBD1 matching 8 bases. V lost 6 bases, J lost 0 bases, and 10 bases stayed unmatched. The CDR3 sequence is 16 residues long. CDR1 and CDR2 from the germline V gene are MNHEY and SMNVEV (reference sequence). The CDR3 DNA is TGTGCCAGCAGCTCTGACAGGGGCGATAGCTCCTACGAGCAGTACTTC. Protein product: CASSSDRGDSSYEQYF.

The rearrangement links TRBV10-3 to TRBJ1-1; D not certain. Per germline, CDR1 ENHRY and CDR2 SYGVKD. This CDR3 is built from 14 residues. V lost 3 bases to trimming and J lost 1 base, with 9 bases between them. The CDR3 loop is CAISDPEGNTEAFF. CDR3 bases: TGTGCCATCAGTGACCCCGAGGGGAACACTGAAGCTTTCTTT.

V gene TRBV2 combines with J gene TRBJ2-3, with a weak D call TRBD2 (6 bases). CDR3 size: 12 residues. The V end lost 4 bases, the J end lost 5 bases, and 7 bases lay between the germline ends. Germline CDR1 reads SNHLY; CDR2 reads FYNNEI. The CDR3 loop is CASSVGGDTQYF. In DNA form, the CDR3 reads TGTGCCAGCAGTGTGGGGGGAGATACGCAGTATTTT. Based on the CDR3 plus reference TRBV2 and TRBJ2-3, the full variable domain is EPEVTQTPSHQVTQMGQEVILRCVPISNHLYFYWYRQILGQKVEFLVSFYNNEISEKSEIFDDQFSVERPDGSNFTLKIRSTKLEDSAMYFCASSVGGDTQYFGPGTRLTVL.

V is TRBV5-4 and J is TRBJ2-7; possibly TRBD1 or TRBD2 for D (6 bases each). Germline CDR1 and CDR2: SGHNT and YYREEE (reference sequence). The CDR3 consists of 13 residues. Between the trimmed V and J ends, which lost 0 bases and 7 bases, there was a span of 11 bases. CDR3 sequence: CASSLGLGGEQYV. CDR3 bases: TGTGCCAGCAGCTTGGGGTTAGGGGGGGAGCAGTACGTC.

The chain is built from TRBV30 and TRBJ1-1; D not certain. This CDR3 region has 11 residues. The germline V gene has CDR1 GTSNPN and CDR2 SVGIG (reference sequence). V was trimmed by 5 bases and J by 5 bases, leaving 9 bases between them. The CDR3 DNA follows: TGTGCCTGGGTCGGAGGAACTGAAGCTTTCTTT. Its protein is CAWVGGTEAFF.

The V gene is TRBV30, the J gene TRBJ1-5; D unresolved. Deletions cut 4 bases from V and 4 bases from J, with 11 bases between. Germline CDR1 is GTSNPN and CDR2 is SVGIG (reference sequence). The CDR3 is made up of 13 amino acids. CDR3: CAWNGGVNQPQHF. The CDR3 nucleotides are TGTGCCTGGAACGGCGGAGTGAATCAGCCCCAGCATTTT. The entire variable domain, with the rest obtained from reference TRBV30 and TRBJ1-5, is as follows: SQTIHQWPATLVQPVGSPLSLECTVEGTSNPNLYWYRQAAGRGLQLLFYSVGIGQISSEVPQNLSASRPQDRQFILSSKKLLLSDSGFYLCAWNGGVNQPQHFGDGTRLSIL.

V usage is TRBV5-1 and J usage is TRBJ1-1; the D gene is possibly TRBD1 (6 bases). The ends were cut back, 3 bases at V and 4 bases at J, with 13 bases in the middle. This CDR3 is built from 14 residues. CDR1 and CDR2 from the germline V gene are SGHRS and YFSETQ. The CDR3: CASSYTVQGTEAFF. For the CDR3, the DNA is TGCGCCAGCAGCTATACAGTACAGGGCACTGAAGCTTTCTTT.

The chain's CDR3 is CASSQDADSDTQYF. As DNA, the CDR3 is TGTGCCAGCAGTCAGGACGCGGACTCGGATACGCAGTATTTT. V is TRBV6-4 and J is TRBJ2-3; D might be TRBD2 (5 bases). In germline, CDR1 is MRHNA, CDR2 SNTAGT. The CDR3 covers 14 residues. V gave up 5 bases and J gave up 6 bases, with 15 bases separating them.

The gene calls are TRBV11-2 and TRBJ1-2; 9 bases line up with TRBD1. This CDR3 spans 14 amino acids. J gave up 2 bases and V 6 bases, and 4 bases lay outside the gene matches. CDR1 SGHAT and CDR2 FQNNGV come from the germline V gene. The CDR3 DNA sequence: TGTGCCAGCAGTCCAACAGGGGGCAACTATGGCTACACCTTC. Amino acid sequence: CASSPTGGNYGYTF.

The rearrangement joins TRBV19 to TRBJ1-1; TRBD1 might be the D (6 bases). The CDR3 spans 16 residues. Germline V gene lookup returns CDR1 LNHDA and CDR2 SQIVND (reference sequence). The V end was cut by 5 bases, the J end by 1 base, with 17 bases between. The CDR3 bases are TGTGCCAGTAGTCCCATTCGGACAGACCCGAACACTGAAGCTTTCTTT. Translation: CASSPIRTDPNTEAFF.

The genes are TRBV6-1 and TRBJ2-3; 7 bases match TRBD2. Germline V gives CDR1 MNHNS, CDR2 SASEGT. V lost 2 bases and J lost 5; bases outside the gene matches: 10. CDR3 length: 16 amino acids. In DNA form, the CDR3 reads TGTGCCAGCAGTGAACTAGCGGCCAACGAGGGAGATACGCAGTATTTT. It translates to CASSELAANEGDTQYF.

This chain connects TRBV7-9 to TRBJ2-1; D is unclear. Per germline, CDR1 SEHNR and CDR2 FQNEAQ (reference sequence). This CDR3 region has 13 residues. Trimming left V 5 bases short and J 2 bases short, with 7 bases between. CDR3 residues: CASSLVTYNEQFF. DNA of the CDR3: TGTGCCAGCAGCCTAGTCACCTACAATGAGCAGTTCTTC.

The chain couples TRBV28 to TRBJ2-1; 8 positions agree with TRBD2. Germline CDR1 and CDR2: MDHEN and SYDVKM. V lost 7 bases and J lost 6; bases outside the gene matches: 17. This CDR3 region has 17 residues. In nucleotides, the CDR3 is TGTGCCAGCAAGCCTGCGGGGGGACGGCGGGACTCCAATGAGCAGTTCTTC. Its protein product is CASKPAGGRRDSNEQFF.

The chain has TRBV5-1 and TRBJ1-3, with D possibly matching TRBD1 (6 bases). The CDR3 runs to 15 residues. Germline CDR1 and CDR2: SGHRS and YFSETQ. V dropped 3 bases and J dropped 9 bases, with 19 bases sitting between them. This chain's CDR3 is CASSSGTPFRGTIYF. The CDR3 DNA sequence: TGCGCCAGCAGCTCAGGGACCCCATTCAGGGGCACCATATATTTT.

This rearrangement joins TRBV5-8 to TRBJ2-7; D perhaps matches TRBD2 (6 bases). The V end was cut by 4 bases, the J end by 7 bases, with 21 bases between. Germline V lookup: CDR1 SGHTS, CDR2 YDEGEE. The CDR3 sequence is 15 residues long. As DNA, the CDR3 is TGTGCCAGCAGCCCGCTCCGGGGCGGGATTGGAGAGCAGTACTTC. Protein: CASSPLRGGIGEQYF.

This CDR3 is CASSSLTQNSNQPQHF. The CDR3 DNA is TGTGCCAGCAGCTCCTTAACTCAAAATAGCAATCAGCCCCAGCATTTT. The J gene is TRBJ1-5, the V gene TRBV7-2; D not resolved. The CDR3 is 16 amino acids. Per the germline V gene, CDR1 is SGHTA and CDR2 is FQGNSA. Trimming left V 4 bases short and J 0 bases short, with 13 bases between.

The rearrangement uses TRBV11-2 and TRBJ1-2, with 9 bases fitting TRBD1. The CDR3 length is 14 residues. Trimming took 4 bases from V and 4 from J; bases not matched to a gene: 4. Germline V lookup: CDR1 SGHAT, CDR2 FQNNGV. CDR3 region: CASSSTGGGYGYTF. The CDR3 nucleotides read TGTGCCAGCAGCTCGACAGGGGGTGGCTATGGCTACACCTTC.

The chain uses TRBV6-1 and TRBJ2-1; TRBD2 matches at 7 bases. The CDR3 is 17 amino acids. CDR1 and CDR2 from the germline V gene are MNHNS and SASEGT. The V segment lost 0 bases and the J segment 8 bases; nucleotides outside the gene matches: 13. DNA for the CDR3: TGTGCCAGCAGTGAAGCGGGGAGGAAGCGGGGCCTTTATGAGCAGTTCTTC. This sequence encodes CASSEAGRKRGLYEQFF.

The chain carries TRBV6-1 and TRBJ2-7; TRBD1 matches 8 bases. Germline values: CDR1 MNHNS, CDR2 SASEGT. The V gene end was trimmed by 4 bases and the J gene end by 5 bases; junction bases not matched to a gene: 1. The CDR3 spans 12 residues. CDR3 loop: CASSGGQDEQYV. The DNA for the CDR3 is TGTGCCAGCAGTGGGGGACAGGACGAGCAGTACGTC.